The clone carrying this TCR beta chain was detected only a few times. Antigen unknown. The data were taken from a study of CD8 T cells in ankylosing spondylitis. TCRdb reprocessed the 5' RACE reads via MiXCR and lists one record per CDR3 protein. The repertoire holds 150,000 to 200,000 distinct CDR3 sequences, under 15% seen once, with roughly 9.6% in the top ten. The CDR3 covers 15 residues. V was pared by 4 bases and J by 10 bases, with 10 bases of the junction left unmatched. CDR1 and CDR2 from the germline V gene are SGHTA and FQGNSA. The study's findings and limits: Clones linked to disease were reported to show significant enrichment in matched ankylosing spondylitis synovial fluid.

Sequenced: blood, either unsorted or a sorted T cell fraction (not recorded which). The V and J genes are TRBV7-2 and TRBJ1-4, with 9 bases identical to TRBD1. The clonotype comes from a female donor with ankylosing spondylitis or in good health (not recorded which). DNA for the CDR3: TGTGCCAGCAGCTCAACCGGGACAGGGATGGGAAAACTGTTTTTT. Its translation: CASSSTGTGMGKLFF.